The 5 T cell receptor beta chains reported below all come from one sample, sequenced in a study of beta chain features in type 1 diabetes. Points from the study as a whole: Shorter TCRB CDR3s, moderately but significantly so, were found in Type 1 diabetes patients in all four CD4+ subsets.

Expressed TCRB transcripts were sequenced, since all the RNA that had been isolated was reverse transcribed. Profiling relied on immunoSEQ multiplex PCR, and the TCRdb table lists in-frame clones only, not all of them. The sample lists over 100,000 clones, roughly 15% occurring once. Their antigens are not known. The sequencing input was central memory CD4+ T cells from blood. The origin of the receptors is a man younger than 40 with type 1 diabetes.

With regard to this clone: The sample contains more than one DNA sequence encoding this CDR3. The chain has TRBV18 and TRBJ1-1, with D uncertain. The CDR3 spans 13 residues. Between the trimmed V and J ends, which lost 3 bases and 1 base, there was a span of 6 bases. Looked up from germline, CDR1 is KGHSH and CDR2 is LQKENI. CDR3 residues: CASSPDQNTEAFF. DNA of the CDR3: TGTGCCAGCTCACCCGACCAGAACACTGAAGCTTTCTTT.

This clone was recorded many times. This sequence joins TRBV5-1 and TRBJ2-1; the match to TRBD2 covers 8 bases. The CDR3 is made up of 18 amino acids. Germline V gene data show CDR1 as SGHRS and CDR2 as YFSETQ. J was trimmed by 5 bases and V by 3 bases; bases with no gene match: 16. CDR3 sequence (DNA): TGCGCCAGCAGCTCTGCTCAATCGGGACTAGTTGGGGACAATGAGCAGTTCTTC. Protein product: CASSSAQSGLVGDNEQFF.

Worth noting for this clone: A far larger clone differs by one base, so this is likely a read error. This rearrangement joins TRBV9 to TRBJ1-2; D gene unclear. This CDR3 is 15 amino acids long. In germline, CDR1 is SGDLS, CDR2 YYNGEE. The CDR3 region is CASIVSVQSNYGYTF. In nucleotides, the CDR3 is TGTGCCAGCATCGTAAGTGTGCAGAGCAACTATGGCTACACCTTC. Drawing the rest from reference TRBV9 and TRBJ1-2, the complete variable domain is DSGVTQTPKHLITATGQRVTLRCSPRSGDLSVYWYQQSLDQGLQFLIQYYNGEERAKGNILERFSAQQFPDLHSELNLSSLELGDSALYFCASIVSVQSNYGYTFGSGTRLTVV.

This clone was observed a handful of times. J is TRBJ2-5 and V is TRBV9; unclear D gene. This CDR3 has 16 residues. Germline CDR1 SGDLS, CDR2 YYNGEE. The germline V and J ends were trimmed by 0 bases and 5 bases, with 17 bases remaining between them. The CDR3: CASSVATATNGETQYF. CDR3 bases: TGTGCCAGCAGCGTAGCGACGGCCACGAACGGGGAGACCCAGTACTTC.

The chain employs TRBV4-3 and TRBJ2-5; tentatively, D is TRBD1 (5 bases). V was clipped by 0 bases and J by 10 bases, with 18 bases between them. The CDR3 loop spans 15 amino acids. Per germline, CDR1 LGHNA and CDR2 YSLEER. CDR3 protein: CASSQEVGLGVGQYF. In DNA, the CDR3 is TGCGCCAGCAGCCAAGAGGTCGGCCTAGGGGTGGGCCAGTACTTC.